A selection of T cell receptor beta chains follows, all from one sample in a study of T cells after yellow fever vaccination. TCRdb reprocessed the 5' RACE reads with MiXCR, giving one entry per CDR3 protein. This repertoire shows approximately 300,000 distinct CDR3 sequences, about 10% found once; its top ten account for 3% to 4%. The material was CD4+ T cells sorted from PBMCs, obtained 45 days after the yellow fever booster vaccination. These receptors were collected from a man aged 18 to 29 who received the YFV17D yellow fever vaccine. Each CDR3 is given with its conserved first and last residue. The D gene is left open where the match is weak. Size tells how often a clone was seen (once, few, many) or the class of an expanded clone, and some rows leave it out.

j_call cdr3_length v_call clone_size d_call cdr3_nt cdr3_aa
TRBJ2-3 15 TRBV4-3 few NA TGCGCCAGCACCGAAGGGGCGGTAGCGTCAGATACGCAGTATTTT CASTEGAVASDTQYF
TRBJ1-1 13 TRBV2 few NA TGTGCCAGCAGTGAAGAGGGGGTCACTGAAGCTTTCTTT CASSEEGVTEAFF
TRBJ1-2 13 TRBV6-1 NA NA TGTGCCAGCACCCCGGGACGGAAGTATGGCTACACCTTC CASTPGRKYGYTF
TRBJ2-1 15 TRBV10-3 many TRBD2 TGTGCCATCAGTGAGCAAGCGGGGGGCAGCAATGAGCAGTTCTTC CAISEQAGGSNEQFF
TRBJ1-5 15 TRBV24-1 few NA TGTGCCACCAGTGATTCTGGACAGCTTAATCAGCCCCAGCATTTT CATSDSGQLNQPQHF
TRBJ2-3 14 TRBV11-2 NA NA TGTGCCAGCAGCTTTAGGGGGGCGTGGAATACGCAGTATTTT CASSFRGAWNTQYF
TRBJ1-5 16 TRBV6-6 NA NA TGTGCCAGCAGTTACTCGACCGTCGATCTTAATCAGCCCCAGCATTTT CASSYSTVDLNQPQHF
TRBJ1-2 11 TRBV12-3/TRBV12-4 NA NA TGTGCCAGCAGCCATGGATATGGCTACACCTTC CASSHGYGYTF
TRBJ2-2 15 TRBV12-3/TRBV12-4 NA NA TGTGCCAGCAGTTTGGGGGCTAAGTACACCGGGGAGCTGTTTTTT CASSLGAKYTGELFF
TRBJ1-6 15 TRBV6-5 few NA TGTGCCAGCAGTTACTCCAGCCCTCCGGTTTCACCCCTCCACTTT CASSYSSPPVSPLHF
TRBJ2-6 17 TRBV10-2 NA TRBD2 TGCGCCAGCAGTGAGTCGGGCGGGAGCTCTGGGGCCAACGTCCTGACTTTC CASSESGGSSGANVLTF
TRBJ2-1 14 TRBV5-6 NA NA TGTGCCAGCAGCAGTAGCCCGATGGTCTTCACTCAGTTCTTC CASSSSPMVFTQFF
TRBJ1-1 13 TRBV6-2/TRBV6-3 few TRBD1 TGTGCCAGCAGTAAGACAGGGTACTCTGAAGCTTTCTTT CASSKTGYSEAFF
TRBJ1-2 13 TRBV6-5 few NA TGTGCCAGCAGTTACGACCTTAACTATGGCTACACCTTC CASSYDLNYGYTF
TRBJ2-2 14 TRBV7-3 few NA TGTGCCAGCAGCTCAACAGGGTTCGCCGGGGAGCTGTTTTTT CASSSTGFAGELFF
TRBJ1-2 14 TRBV3-1 few NA TGTGCCAGCAGCCTTGCCTCTACAGGGTACGGCTACACCTTC CASSLASTGYGYTF
TRBJ2-3 16 TRBV5-4 NA TRBD2 TGTGCCAGCAGCTTGGTTAGCGGGGGGGCCAAGGATACGCAGTATTTT CASSLVSGGAKDTQYF
TRBJ1-6 15 TRBV5-1 few NA TGCGCCAGCAGCTTGGTGGGGCCTGTAGATTCACCCCTCCACTTT CASSLVGPVDSPLHF
TRBJ2-1 12 TRBV6-2/TRBV6-3 few NA TGTGCCAGCAGTTACGGCGTGTCCCTGCCCTTCTTC CASSYGVSLPFF
TRBJ2-3 15 TRBV7-3 once NA TGTGCCAGCAGCCCGGGGGTGCCGGGCACAGATACGCAGTATTTT CASSPGVPGTDTQYF
TRBJ2-2 17 TRBV5-1 NA TRBD1 TGCGCCAGCAGCTTGACCCCCGGGACAGGGAACACCGGGGAGCTGTTTTTT CASSLTPGTGNTGELFF
TRBJ2-4 13 TRBV7-2 NA NA TGTGCCAGCAGCTTGACCGAAAAAAACATTCAGTACTTC CASSLTEKNIQYF
TRBJ2-1 20 TRBV4-1 NA TRBD2 TGCGCCAGCAGCCCGGGACTAGCGGGGCCCCACCAGAAAGTCGTCAATGAGCAGTTCTTC CASSPGLAGPHQKVVNEQFF
TRBJ2-1 14 TRBV6-2/TRBV6-3 few TRBD2 TGTGCCAGCAGACAGCGGGGGGTAGACAATGAGCAGTTCTTC CASRQRGVDNEQFF
TRBJ2-1 14 TRBV27 NA NA TGTGCCAGCAGTTTATCGGACTCCACGGATGAGCAGTTCTTC CASSLSDSTDEQFF
TRBJ2-3 12 TRBV7-2 many NA TGTGCCAGCAGGCCTTACACAGATACGCAGTATTTT CASRPYTDTQYF
TRBJ1-1 12 TRBV5-1 many NA TGCGCCAGCAGCAAGGACTCCACTGAAGCTTTCTTT CASSKDSTEAFF
TRBJ1-2 12 TRBV2 NA NA TGTGCCAGCCCAGGGGTATACTATGGCTACACCTTC CASPGVYYGYTF
TRBJ2-7 12 TRBV6-5 NA NA TGTGCCAGCAGTACCCCCCCAGATGAGCAGTACTTC CASSTPPDEQYF
TRBJ1-2 13 TRBV18 NA NA TGTGCCAGCTCACCAGAGGGTAACTATGGCTACACCTTC CASSPEGNYGYTF
TRBJ1-6 14 TRBV6-2/TRBV6-3 few NA TGTGCCAGCAGACAAGGGAGGGTCAATTCACCCCTCCACTTT CASRQGRVNSPLHF
TRBJ1-1 16 TRBV6-2/TRBV6-3 few NA TGTGCCAGCAGTTACTCGATAGGAGCGATGAACACTGAAGCTTTCTTT CASSYSIGAMNTEAFF
TRBJ1-3 14 TRBV20-1 NA TRBD1 TGCAGTGCCCCGACAGGGGATGGTGGAAACACCATATATTTT CSAPTGDGGNTIYF
TRBJ1-4 12 TRBV21-1 few NA TGTGCCAGCAATAGGAATAATGAAAAACTGTTTTTT CASNRNNEKLFF
TRBJ2-1 13 TRBV18 few NA TGTGCCAGCTCCCCGGCAGGGGTGAATGAGCAGTTCTTC CASSPAGVNEQFF
TRBJ1-5 13 TRBV6-2/TRBV6-3 NA NA TGTGCCAGCCGTTGGCTAGGCGACCAGCCCCAGCATTTT CASRWLGDQPQHF
TRBJ1-6 13 TRBV3-1 NA NA TGTGCCAGCAGCCTAGATTGGAATTCACCCCTCCACTTT CASSLDWNSPLHF
TRBJ2-6 15 TRBV7-2 many NA TGTGCCAGCAGCGTTACAGGCTCTGGGGCCAACGTCCTGACTTTC CASSVTGSGANVLTF
TRBJ2-3 14 TRBV7-2 few NA TGTGCCAGCAGCTTAACTGACTACACAGATACGCAGTATTTT CASSLTDYTDTQYF
TRBJ1-1 12 TRBV2 NA NA TGTGCCCCTTACGGCAGGGAGAGATCGGCTTTCTTT CAPYGRERSAFF
TRBJ1-1 16 TRBV6-5 NA NA TGTGCCAGCAGTTACTCGAGTGGTACCGTGGGCCGCGAAGCTTTCTTT CASSYSSGTVGREAFF
TRBJ1-6 13 TRBV3-1 few NA TGTGCCAGCCGCGGACAGTCTGATTCACCCCTCCACTTT CASRGQSDSPLHF
TRBJ1-2 11 TRBV29-1 NA NA TGCAGCGTAGGGGGGAACTATGGCTACACCTTC CSVGGNYGYTF
TRBJ2-3 14 TRBV12-3/TRBV12-4 NA NA TGTGCCAGCAGTCCCCGGGACGGCACAGATACGCAGTATTTT CASSPRDGTDTQYF
TRBJ2-5 13 TRBV20-1 few TRBD1 TGCAGTGCTAGGGCCGGGACAGAAGAGACCCAGTACTTC CSARAGTEETQYF
TRBJ2-1 15 TRBV4-1 few NA TGCGCCAGCAGCCAAGCTCGGAACTCCCATAATGAGCAGTTCTTC CASSQARNSHNEQFF
TRBJ1-5 14 TRBV7-2 NA NA TGTGCCAGCAGCTCGAATGCTGGCAATCAGCCCCAGCATTTT CASSSNAGNQPQHF
TRBJ2-3 15 TRBV9 NA NA TGTGCCAGCAGCGGACCGGGTACGAGCACAGATACGCAGTATTTT CASSGPGTSTDTQYF
TRBJ2-5 14 TRBV7-2 NA TRBD2 TGTGCCAGCAGCTCCGGACTAGCTCCGGAGACCCAGTACTTC CASSSGLAPETQYF
TRBJ1-2 14 TRBV20-1 NA NA TGCAGTGCTAGAAGGGACACCTATGAAAATGGCTACACCTTC CSARRDTYENGYTF
TRBJ2-5 13 TRBV10-3 NA NA TGTGCCATCAGTGAGGGGGTTCAAGAGACCCAGTACTTC CAISEGVQETQYF
TRBJ1-3 16 TRBV5-1 few TRBD1 TGCGCCAGCAGTAGGGAAGGACAGGGGAGCGGAAACACCATATATTTT CASSREGQGSGNTIYF
TRBJ2-1 15 TRBV5-4 NA TRBD1 TGTGCCAGCAGCTCCGGACAGGCCTCGTACAATGAGCAGTTCTTC CASSSGQASYNEQFF
TRBJ1-1 11 TRBV12-3/TRBV12-4 NA NA TGTGCCAGCAGTTTGAGGATAGAAGCTTTCTTT CASSLRIEAFF
TRBJ2-5 13 TRBV20-1 few TRBD1 TGCAGTGCTGAGGGACAGAGCCAAGAGACCCAGTACTTC CSAEGQSQETQYF
TRBJ2-7 13 TRBV6-5 many NA TGTGCCAGCAGTCTCCCGGCCACTAGCGAGCAGTACTTC CASSLPATSEQYF
TRBJ1-5 15 TRBV29-1 NA NA TGCAGCGTCGCGGGGGGGGATATCGGAAATCAGCCCCAGCATTTT CSVAGGDIGNQPQHF